The sample holds a few counts of the clone carrying this T cell receptor beta chain. As yet, its antigen is unknown. These data originate in a study of PD-1 blockade in mismatch repair-deficient tumors. Whole-study findings and limits: After pembrolizumab, tumor-resident clones rose rapidly, then generally contracted before radiologic responses.

Profiled with immunoSEQ multiplex PCR; TCRdb holds only in-frame clones, not every one. This sample has roughly 32,000 clones; less than 90% occur once, and the top ten carry around 3.4%. The germline gives CDR1 SGHNT, CDR2 YYREEE (reference sequence). The CDR3 runs to 14 residues. Deletions cut 4 bases from V and 1 base from J, with 9 bases between. Sequenced material: PBMCs, taken around 6 weeks after starting pembrolizumab. The chain has TRBV5-4 and TRBJ1-5; TRBD1 might be the D (6 bases). This clonotype originated in an adult with mismatch repair-deficient cancer. Written as DNA, the CDR3 is TGTGCCAGCAGCCGAGGGGGAAGCAATCAGCCCCAGCATTTT. It codes for CASSRGGSNQPQHF.